This note documents a single T cell receptor (beta chain) sequence. Data came from immunoSEQ multiplex PCR; TCRdb stores just in-frame clones and leaves some out. The sample contains some 150,000 clones, 93% of which appear only once. The data derive from a study of T cell responses to AZD1222 COVID-19 vaccine. The germline gives CDR1 SGDLS, CDR2 YYNGEE. The CDR3 has 16 residues. Trimming shortened V by 4 bases and J by 6 bases, and 21 bases separated the two germline ends. Specimen: peripheral blood, collected on day 0 of AZD1222 vaccination. V is TRBV9 and J is TRBJ2-3, with D possibly matching TRBD1 (6 bases). This TCR came from an adult in good health. CDR3 residues: CASSIRDGAQGDTQYF. The CDR3 DNA reads TGTGCCAGCAGCATCCGGGACGGCGCCCAGGGGGATACGCAGTATTTT.